The 18 T cell receptor beta chains below all came from one sample that was sequenced in a study of T cells in Graves' hyperthyroidism and ophthalmopathy. TCR beta CDR3 regions were amplified from RNA transcripts. A set of HTBI primers served as the primers for a first-round RT-PCR of the TCR CDR3. TCRdb independently ran MiXCR on the multiplex PCR reads; one entry per CDR3 protein. The profile shows roughly 650,000 distinct CDR3 sequences, around 15% of them singletons. The sequenced sample was blood. Receptors originate from a middle-aged woman with Graves' ophthalmopathy.

Ten or more counts support this clonotype. The chain carries TRBV20-1 and TRBJ2-1; perhaps TRBD2 as D (6 bases). Trimming removed 4 bases from V and 4 bases from J, with 8 bases in between. This CDR3 is built from 12 residues. Germline assignment: CDR1 DFQATT and CDR2 SNEGSKA (reference sequence). CDR3: CSAKGLYNEQFF. The CDR3 coding sequence is TGCAGTGCTAAGGGACTGTACAATGAGCAGTTCTTC.

This clonotype was counted between two and nine times. The rearrangement links TRBV27 to TRBJ1-5; D not certain. Germline V lookup: CDR1 MNHEY, CDR2 SMNVEV (reference sequence). Trimming removed 6 bases from V and 2 bases from J, with 11 bases in between. The CDR3 is 14 residues long. DNA of the CDR3: TGTGCCAGCAGAAAGGGAAACGGCAATCAGCCCCAGCATTTT. It yields the protein CASRKGNGNQPQHF.

This clonotype was observed many times. The CDR3 loop reads CAWSYGSRSTDTQYF. The CDR3, as DNA: TGTGCCTGGAGTTATGGGAGTAGAAGCACAGATACGCAGTATTTT. V usage is TRBV30 and J usage is TRBJ2-3, with D tentatively TRBD2 (5 bases). The CDR3 is 15 amino acids. V dropped 2 bases and J dropped 0 bases, with 12 bases sitting between them. Germline loops: CDR1 GTSNPN, CDR2 SVGIG (reference sequence).

This clonotype was detected many times. This sequence joins TRBV30 and TRBJ1-1; D may be TRBD1 (6 bases). Trimming took 4 bases from V and 6 from J, leaving 9 bases between them. The germline V gene encodes CDR1 GTSNPN and CDR2 SVGIG (reference sequence). CDR3 length equals 11 residues. The CDR3 protein is CAWNGGPEAFF. DNA of the CDR3: TGTGCCTGGAACGGGGGCCCTGAAGCTTTCTTT. The full variable domain, in which reference TRBV30 and TRBJ1-1 provide the parts outside the CDR3, is SQTIHQWPATLVQPVGSPLSLECTVEGTSNPNLYWYRQAAGRGLQLLFYSVGIGQISSEVPQNLSASRPQDRQFILSSKKLLLSDSGFYLCAWNGGPEAFFGQGTRLTVV.

V usage is TRBV9 and J usage is TRBJ2-2; D remains unclear. In germline, CDR1 is SGDLS, CDR2 YYNGEE. The germline V and J ends were trimmed by 0 bases and 6 bases, with 6 bases remaining between them. CDR3 size: 13 residues. The CDR3 loop is CASSVEVAGELFF. CDR3 DNA sequence: TGTGCCAGCAGCGTAGAGGTGGCCGGGGAGCTGTTTTTT. Together with reference TRBV9 and TRBJ2-2, the CDR3 gives the full variable domain: DSGVTQTPKHLITATGQRVTLRCSPRSGDLSVYWYQQSLDQGLQFLIQYYNGEERAKGNILERFSAQQFPDLHSELNLSSLELGDSALYFCASSVEVAGELFFGEGSRLTVL.

This clonotype showed up many times. The V and J genes are TRBV11-2 and TRBJ2-4; D is uncertain. Germline V lookup: CDR1 SGHAT, CDR2 FQNNGV. The CDR3 covers 16 residues. V was clipped by 3 bases and J by 3 bases, with 15 bases between them. The CDR3 coding sequence is TGTGCCAGCAGCTTTATGCTCGTCCGCGACAAAAACATTCAGTACTTC. Translation: CASSFMLVRDKNIQYF. Full variable domain (remainder filled in from reference TRBV11-2 and TRBJ2-4): EAGVAQSPRYKIIEKRQSVAFWCNPISGHATLYWYQQILGQGPKLLIQFQNNGVVDDSQLPKDRFSAERLKGVDSTLKIQPAKLEDSAVYLCASSFMLVRDKNIQYFGAGTRLSVL.

This clonotype was observed many times. The rearrangement links TRBV11-1 to TRBJ2-1; 10 bases are a match to TRBD1. The CDR3 covers 14 residues. Germline V gene sequence: CDR1 SGHAT, CDR2 FQDESV (reference sequence). V lost 1 base and J lost 10; bases outside the gene matches: 4. This CDR3 is CASSLGQGAEEQFF. CDR3 in DNA: TGTGCCAGCAGCTTAGGACAGGGGGCAGAGGAGCAGTTCTTC.

This clonotype was counted between two and nine times. This chain joins TRBV5-1 and TRBJ1-1, with unresolved D. V gave up 4 bases and J gave up 1 base, with 14 bases separating them. CDR3 length: 15 residues. From germline, CDR1 is SGHRS and CDR2 YFSETQ. The CDR3 region is CASSPGGVRNTEAFF. In DNA form, the CDR3 reads TGCGCCAGCAGCCCCGGAGGTGTGCGGAACACTGAAGCTTTCTTT.

In its sample, this clonotype was seen a few times. This chain uses TRBV6-2 or TRBV6-3 with TRBJ2-1; the D is unclear. CDR1 is MNHEY, CDR2 SVGEGT, per germline. CDR3 length: 15 residues. The V and J ends lost 4 bases and 0 bases respectively, with 10 bases between them. CDR3 coding DNA: TGTGCCAGCAGTTCACCCGGGCACTCCTACAATGAGCAGTTCTTC. Translating it yields CASSSPGHSYNEQFF.

This clonotype was seen at least ten times. The genes are TRBV5-1 and TRBJ1-1, with D possibly being TRBD1 (6 bases). CDR1 SGHRS and CDR2 YFSETQ come from the germline V gene. Trimming cost V 4 bases and J 6 bases, with 22 bases left between them. This CDR3 is built from 16 residues. The CDR3 DNA follows: TGCGCCAGCAGCCTCAGGGGAGAGCTTACGATGGCTGAAGCTTTCTTT. Its translation: CASSLRGELTMAEAFF.

The chain uses TRBV14 and TRBJ1-2; 8 bases align to TRBD1. The V gene end was trimmed by 3 bases and the J gene end by 7 bases; junction bases not matched to a gene: 7. CDR3 length equals 14 residues. Germline CDR1 and CDR2: SGHDN and FVKESK. CDR3 residues: CASSQTDRAFGYTF. The CDR3 region has the DNA TGTGCCAGCAGCCAGACGGACAGGGCTTTTGGCTACACCTTC.

The rearrangement uses TRBV28 and TRBJ2-5; 10 positions match TRBD1. CDR1 and CDR2 from the germline V gene are MDHEN and SYDVKM. The CDR3 is made up of 12 amino acids. Trimming cost V 5 bases and J 7 bases; bases outside gene matches: 1. The chain's CDR3 is CASSGDRGTQYF. In nucleotides, the CDR3 is TGTGCCAGCAGTGGGGACAGGGGGACCCAGTACTTC.

This clonotype occurred a few times. The V call is TRBV5-1, the J call TRBJ2-3; D not certain. CDR1 is SGHRS and CDR2 is YFSETQ in the germline V gene. V lost 4 bases to trimming and J lost 2 bases, with 11 bases between them. This CDR3 is 14 amino acids long. The CDR3 sequence is CASSPRLTTDTQYF. The DNA of the CDR3 is TGCGCCAGCAGCCCTAGACTTACCACAGATACGCAGTATTTT.

The chain is built from TRBV28 and TRBJ2-1; 9 nucleotides align to TRBD1. In germline, CDR1 is MDHEN, CDR2 SYDVKM. The CDR3 has 13 residues. The J segment lost 15 bases and the V segment lost 5 bases, leaving 11 bases of the junction unmatched. The CDR3 DNA reads TGTGCCAGCAGTCCGGGGACAGGGACGAGAATGTTCTTC. Its translation is CASSPGTGTRMFF. The variable domain in full, with the rest retrieved from reference TRBV28 and TRBJ2-1, is DVKVTQSSRYLVKRTGEKVFLECVQDMDHENMFWYRQDPGLGLRLIYFSYDVKMKEKGDIPEGYSVSREKKERFSLILESASTNQTSMYLCASSPGTGTRMFFGPGTRLTVL.

The chain is built from TRBV29-1 and TRBJ2-5, with 13 bases identical to TRBD2. The ends lost 6 bases at V and 2 bases at J; junction bases unmatched: 9. CDR1 and CDR2 from the germline V gene are SQVTM and ANQGSEA. CDR3 length equals 16 residues. This chain's CDR3 is CSVQGTSGVLQETQYF. Here the CDR3 DNA reads TGCAGCGTCCAAGGGACTAGCGGGGTCCTGCAAGAGACCCAGTACTTC. Full variable domain (rest looked up from reference TRBV29-1 and TRBJ2-5): SAVISQKPSRDICQRGTSLTIQCQVDSQVTMMFWYRQQPGQSLTLIATANQGSEATYESGFVIDKFPISRPNLTFSTLTVSNMSPEDSSIYLCSVQGTSGVLQETQYFGPGTRLLVL.

This clonotype was observed many times. The chain is built from TRBV18 and TRBJ2-5; maybe TRBD1 (5 bases). This CDR3 region has 14 residues. From germline, CDR1 is KGHSH and CDR2 LQKENI. V lost 8 bases, J lost 5 bases, and 18 bases lay in between. This CDR3 reads CASRYTQQDETQYF. CDR3 in DNA: TGTGCCAGCCGCTACACCCAACAGGACGAGACCCAGTACTTC. The full variable domain, in which reference TRBV18 and TRBJ2-5 provide the parts outside the CDR3, is NAGVMQNPRHLVRRRGQEARLRCSPMKGHSHVYWYRQLPEEGLKFMVYLQKENIIDESGMPKERFSAEFPKEGPSILRIQQVVRGDSAAYFCASRYTQQDETQYFGPGTRLLVL.

CDR3 sequence (DNA): TGTGCCAGCAGCTCTCTCCCCGACAGGGTGGACGTTGAGCAGTTCTTC. It codes for CASSSLPDRVDVEQFF. The chain carries TRBV5-6 and TRBJ2-1; 7 bases are a match to TRBD1. V dropped 3 bases and J dropped 9; count of bases not matched to a gene: 15. The CDR3 length is 16 residues. Germline CDR1 is SGHDT and CDR2 is YYEEEE.

The sample holds many counts of this clonotype. The V gene is TRBV11-2, the J gene TRBJ2-7; 8 bases agree with TRBD1. The CDR3 covers 16 residues. V dropped 4 bases and J dropped 4; count of bases not matched to a gene: 12. Germline V CDR1 and CDR2: SGHAT, FQNNGV. CDR3 region: CASSSGTGNGLYEQYF. Written as DNA, the CDR3 is TGTGCCAGCAGCTCAGGGACAGGCAATGGGCTTTACGAGCAGTACTTC.